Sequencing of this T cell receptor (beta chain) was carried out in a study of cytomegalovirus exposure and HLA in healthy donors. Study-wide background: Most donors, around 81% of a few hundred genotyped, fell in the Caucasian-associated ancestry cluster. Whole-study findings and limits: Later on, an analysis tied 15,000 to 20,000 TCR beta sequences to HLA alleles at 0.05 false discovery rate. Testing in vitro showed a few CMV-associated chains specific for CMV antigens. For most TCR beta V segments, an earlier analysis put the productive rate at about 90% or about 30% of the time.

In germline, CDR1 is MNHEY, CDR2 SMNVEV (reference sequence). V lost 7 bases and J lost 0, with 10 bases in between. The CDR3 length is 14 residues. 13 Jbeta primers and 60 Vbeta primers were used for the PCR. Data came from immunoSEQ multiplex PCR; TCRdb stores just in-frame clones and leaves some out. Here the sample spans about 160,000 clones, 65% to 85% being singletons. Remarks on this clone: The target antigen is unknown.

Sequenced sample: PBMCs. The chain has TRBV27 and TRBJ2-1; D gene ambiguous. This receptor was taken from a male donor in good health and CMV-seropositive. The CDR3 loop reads CASTRRGSYNEQFF. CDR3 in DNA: TGTGCCAGCACCCGACGCGGCTCCTACAATGAGCAGTTCTTC.